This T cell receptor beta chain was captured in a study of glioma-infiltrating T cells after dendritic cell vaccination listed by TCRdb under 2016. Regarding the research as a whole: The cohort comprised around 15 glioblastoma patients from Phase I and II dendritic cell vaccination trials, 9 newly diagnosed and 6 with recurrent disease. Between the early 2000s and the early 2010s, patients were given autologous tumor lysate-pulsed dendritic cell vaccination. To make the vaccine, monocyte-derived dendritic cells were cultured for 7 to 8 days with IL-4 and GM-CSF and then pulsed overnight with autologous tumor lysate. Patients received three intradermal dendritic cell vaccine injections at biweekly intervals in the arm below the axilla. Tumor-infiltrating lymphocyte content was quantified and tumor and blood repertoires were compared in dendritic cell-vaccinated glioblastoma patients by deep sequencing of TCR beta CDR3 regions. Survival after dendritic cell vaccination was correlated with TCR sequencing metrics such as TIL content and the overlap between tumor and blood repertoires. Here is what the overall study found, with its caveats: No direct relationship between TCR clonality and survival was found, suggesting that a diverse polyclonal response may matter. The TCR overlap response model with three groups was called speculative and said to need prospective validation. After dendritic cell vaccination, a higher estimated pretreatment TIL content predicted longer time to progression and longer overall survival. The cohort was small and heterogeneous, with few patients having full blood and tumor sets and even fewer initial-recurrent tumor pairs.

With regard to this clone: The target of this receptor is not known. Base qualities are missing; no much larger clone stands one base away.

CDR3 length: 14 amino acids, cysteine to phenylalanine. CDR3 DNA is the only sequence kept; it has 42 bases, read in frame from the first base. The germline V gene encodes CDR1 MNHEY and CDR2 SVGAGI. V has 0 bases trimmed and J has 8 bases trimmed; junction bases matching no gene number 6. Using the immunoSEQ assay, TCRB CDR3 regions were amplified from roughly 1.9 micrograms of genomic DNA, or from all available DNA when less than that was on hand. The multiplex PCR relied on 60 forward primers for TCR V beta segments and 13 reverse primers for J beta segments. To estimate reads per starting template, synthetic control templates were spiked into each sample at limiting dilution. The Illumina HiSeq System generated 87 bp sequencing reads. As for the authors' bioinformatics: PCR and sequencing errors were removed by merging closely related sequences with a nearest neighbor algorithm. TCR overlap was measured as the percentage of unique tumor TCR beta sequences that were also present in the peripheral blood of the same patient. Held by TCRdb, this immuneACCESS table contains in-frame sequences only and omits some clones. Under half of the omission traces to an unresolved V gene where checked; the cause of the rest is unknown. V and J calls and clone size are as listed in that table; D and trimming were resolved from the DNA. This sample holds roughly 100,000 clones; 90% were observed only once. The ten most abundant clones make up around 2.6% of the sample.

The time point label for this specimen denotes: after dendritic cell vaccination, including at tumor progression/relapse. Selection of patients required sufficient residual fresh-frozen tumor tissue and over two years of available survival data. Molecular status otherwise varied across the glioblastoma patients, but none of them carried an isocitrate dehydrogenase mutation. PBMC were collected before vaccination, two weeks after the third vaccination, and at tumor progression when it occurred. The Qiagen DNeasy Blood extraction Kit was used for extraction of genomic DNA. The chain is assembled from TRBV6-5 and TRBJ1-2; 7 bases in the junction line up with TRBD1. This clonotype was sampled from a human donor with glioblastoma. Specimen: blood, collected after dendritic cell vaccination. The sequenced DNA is TGTGCCAGCAGTTACTCGAGACAGGGTATGGGCTACACCTTC. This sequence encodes CASSYSRQGMGYTF.